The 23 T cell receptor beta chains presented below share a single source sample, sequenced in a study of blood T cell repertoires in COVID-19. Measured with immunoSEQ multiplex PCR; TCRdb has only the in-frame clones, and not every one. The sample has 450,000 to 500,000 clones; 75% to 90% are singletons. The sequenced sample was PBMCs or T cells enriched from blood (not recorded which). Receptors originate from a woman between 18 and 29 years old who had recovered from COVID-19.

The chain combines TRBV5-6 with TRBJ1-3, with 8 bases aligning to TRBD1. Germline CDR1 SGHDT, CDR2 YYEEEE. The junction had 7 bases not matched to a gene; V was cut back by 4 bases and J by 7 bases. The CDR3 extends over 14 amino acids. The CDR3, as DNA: TGTGCCAGCAGCCCCCGACAGGGGATGAACACCATATATTTT. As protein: CASSPRQGMNTIYF.

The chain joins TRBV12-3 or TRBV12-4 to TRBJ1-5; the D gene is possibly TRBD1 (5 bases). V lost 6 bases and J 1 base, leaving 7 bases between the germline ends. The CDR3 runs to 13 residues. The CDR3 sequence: CASSRGSNQPQHF. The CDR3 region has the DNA TGTGCCAGCAGCCGGGGGAGCAATCAGCCCCAGCATTTT.

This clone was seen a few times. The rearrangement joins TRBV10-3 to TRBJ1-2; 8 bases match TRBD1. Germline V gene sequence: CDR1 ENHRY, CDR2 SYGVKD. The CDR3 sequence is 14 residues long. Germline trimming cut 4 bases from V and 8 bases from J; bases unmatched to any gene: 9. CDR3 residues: CAISAPGQVNGYTF. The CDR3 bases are TGTGCCATCAGTGCGCCGGGACAGGTCAACGGCTACACCTTC.

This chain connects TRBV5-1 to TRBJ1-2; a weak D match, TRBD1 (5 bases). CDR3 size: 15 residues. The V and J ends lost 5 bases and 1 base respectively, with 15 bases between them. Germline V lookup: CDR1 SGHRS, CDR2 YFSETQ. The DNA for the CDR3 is TGCGCCAGCAGTAGGGTCTCAGGGAATAACTATGGCTACACCTTC. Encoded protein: CASSRVSGNNYGYTF.

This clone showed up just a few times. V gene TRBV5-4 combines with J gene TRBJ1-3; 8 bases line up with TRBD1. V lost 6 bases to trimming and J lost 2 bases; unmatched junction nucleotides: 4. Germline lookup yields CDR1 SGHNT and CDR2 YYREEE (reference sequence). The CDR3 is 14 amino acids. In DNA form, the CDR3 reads TGTGCCAGCAACCAACAGGGGGCTGGAAACACCATATATTTT. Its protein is CASNQQGAGNTIYF.

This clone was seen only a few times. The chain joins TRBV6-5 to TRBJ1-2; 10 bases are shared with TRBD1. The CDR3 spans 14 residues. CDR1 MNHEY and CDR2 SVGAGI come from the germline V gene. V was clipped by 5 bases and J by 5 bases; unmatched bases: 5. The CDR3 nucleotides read TGTGCCAGCAGTAAGGGACAGGGGTCGTATGGCTACACCTTC. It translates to CASSKGQGSYGYTF.

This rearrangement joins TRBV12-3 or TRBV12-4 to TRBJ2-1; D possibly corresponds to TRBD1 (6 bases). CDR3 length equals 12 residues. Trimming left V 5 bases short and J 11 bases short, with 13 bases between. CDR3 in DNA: TGTGCCAGCAGTACAGGGTTTTTTAAGCAGTTCTTC. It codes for CASSTGFFKQFF.

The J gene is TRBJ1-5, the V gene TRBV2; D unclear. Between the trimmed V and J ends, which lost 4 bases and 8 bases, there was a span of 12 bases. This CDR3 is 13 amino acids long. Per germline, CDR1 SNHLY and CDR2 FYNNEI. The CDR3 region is CASSVGEGEPQHF. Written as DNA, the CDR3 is TGTGCCAGCAGTGTTGGCGAGGGAGAGCCCCAGCATTTT.

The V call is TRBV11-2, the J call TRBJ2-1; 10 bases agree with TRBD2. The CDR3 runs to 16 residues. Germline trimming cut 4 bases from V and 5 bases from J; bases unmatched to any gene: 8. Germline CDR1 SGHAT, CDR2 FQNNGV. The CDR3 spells CASSSRTSGINNEQFF. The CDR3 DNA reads TGTGCCAGCAGCTCTCGTACTAGCGGGATTAACAATGAGCAGTTCTTC.

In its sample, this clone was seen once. The CDR3 is CASSKINLDGVDAKNIQYF. Written as DNA, the CDR3 is TGTGCCAGCAGCAAAATAAACCTGGACGGGGTAGACGCCAAAAACATTCAGTACTTC. The chain uses TRBV21-1 and TRBJ2-4; TRBD2 is taken as the D call from the table, unchecked against the DNA. TRBV21-1 is a pseudogene. The CDR3 covers 19 residues.

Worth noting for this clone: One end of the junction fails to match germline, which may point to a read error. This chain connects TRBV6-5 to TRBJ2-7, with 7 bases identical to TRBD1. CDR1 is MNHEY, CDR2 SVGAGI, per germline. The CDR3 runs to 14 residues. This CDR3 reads CASSYLHCVGQGVF. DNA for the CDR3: TGTGCCAGCAGTTACCTCCATTGCGTCGGCCAGGGGGTTTTC.

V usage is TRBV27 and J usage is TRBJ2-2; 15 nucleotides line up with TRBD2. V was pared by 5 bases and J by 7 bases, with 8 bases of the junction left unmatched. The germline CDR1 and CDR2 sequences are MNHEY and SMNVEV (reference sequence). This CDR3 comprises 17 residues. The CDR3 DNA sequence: TGTGCCAGCAGTCTCATAGGACTAGCGGGGGGGCTCGGGGAGCTGTTTTTT. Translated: CASSLIGLAGGLGELFF.

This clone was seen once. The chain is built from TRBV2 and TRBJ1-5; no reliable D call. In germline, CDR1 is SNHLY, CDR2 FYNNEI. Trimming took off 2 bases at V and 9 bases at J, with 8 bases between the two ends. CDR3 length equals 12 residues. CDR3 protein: CASSELSGPQHF. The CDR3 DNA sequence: TGTGCCAGCAGTGAACTTAGCGGGCCCCAGCATTTT.

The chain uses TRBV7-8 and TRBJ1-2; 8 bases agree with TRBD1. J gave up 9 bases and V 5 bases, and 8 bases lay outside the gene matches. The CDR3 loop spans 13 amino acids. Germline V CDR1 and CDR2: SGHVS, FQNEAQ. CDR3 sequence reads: CASSRRDRQRYTF. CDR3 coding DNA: TGTGCCAGCAGCCGCCGGGACAGGCAACGCTACACCTTC.

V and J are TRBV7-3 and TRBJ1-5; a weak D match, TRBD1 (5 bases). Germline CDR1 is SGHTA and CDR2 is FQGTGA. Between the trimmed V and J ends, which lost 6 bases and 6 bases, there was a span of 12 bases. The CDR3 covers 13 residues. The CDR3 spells CASSQGALQPQHF. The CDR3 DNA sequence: TGTGCCAGCAGTCAAGGGGCACTTCAGCCCCAGCATTTT.

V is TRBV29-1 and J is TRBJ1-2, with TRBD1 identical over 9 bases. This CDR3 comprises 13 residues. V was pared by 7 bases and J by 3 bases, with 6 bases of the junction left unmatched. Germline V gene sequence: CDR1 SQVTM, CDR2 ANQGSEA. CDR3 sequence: CSAGDRVDYGYTF. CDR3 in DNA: TGCAGCGCCGGGGACAGGGTGGACTATGGCTACACCTTC. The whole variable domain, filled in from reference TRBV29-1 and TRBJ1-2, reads SAVISQKPSRDICQRGTSLTIQCQVDSQVTMMFWYRQQPGQSLTLIATANQGSEATYESGFVIDKFPISRPNLTFSTLTVSNMSPEDSSIYLCSAGDRVDYGYTFGSGTRLTVV.

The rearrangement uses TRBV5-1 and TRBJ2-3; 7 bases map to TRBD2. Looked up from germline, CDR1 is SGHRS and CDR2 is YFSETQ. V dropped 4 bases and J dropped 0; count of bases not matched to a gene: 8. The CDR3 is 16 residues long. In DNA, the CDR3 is TGCGCCAGCAGCCATACCGAAGCGGGAAGCACAGATACGCAGTATTTT. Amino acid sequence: CASSHTEAGSTDTQYF.

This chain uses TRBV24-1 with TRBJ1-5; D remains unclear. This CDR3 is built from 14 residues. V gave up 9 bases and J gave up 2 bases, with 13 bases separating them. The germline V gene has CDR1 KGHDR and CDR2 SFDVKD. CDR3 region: CATLARRRNQPQHF. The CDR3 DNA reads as TGTGCCACCCTCGCACGGCGGCGCAATCAGCCCCAGCATTTT.

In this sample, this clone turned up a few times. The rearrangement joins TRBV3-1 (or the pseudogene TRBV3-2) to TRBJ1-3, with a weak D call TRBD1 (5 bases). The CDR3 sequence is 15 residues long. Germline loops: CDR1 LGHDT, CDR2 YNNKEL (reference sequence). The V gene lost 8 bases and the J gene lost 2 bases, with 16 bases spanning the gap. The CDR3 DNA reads TGTGCCAGCTCTCGTTGGGACTCTACTGGAAACACCATATATTTT. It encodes CASSRWDSTGNTIYF.

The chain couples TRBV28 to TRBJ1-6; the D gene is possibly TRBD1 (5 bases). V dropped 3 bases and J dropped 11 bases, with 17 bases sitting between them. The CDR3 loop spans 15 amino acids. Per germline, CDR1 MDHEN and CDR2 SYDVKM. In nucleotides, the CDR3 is TGTGCCAGCAGTTTTATGCGGGGCGCCGTTCCACCCCTCCACTTT. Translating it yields CASSFMRGAVPPLHF.

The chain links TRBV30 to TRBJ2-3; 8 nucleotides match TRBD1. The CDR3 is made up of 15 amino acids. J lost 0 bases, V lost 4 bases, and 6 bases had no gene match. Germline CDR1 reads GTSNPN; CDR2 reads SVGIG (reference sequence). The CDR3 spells CAWTRQGPSTDTQYF. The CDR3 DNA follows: TGTGCCTGGACTAGACAGGGGCCGAGCACAGATACGCAGTATTTT. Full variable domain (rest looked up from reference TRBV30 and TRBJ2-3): SQTIHQWPATLVQPVGSPLSLECTVEGTSNPNLYWYRQAAGRGLQLLFYSVGIGQISSEVPQNLSASRPQDRQFILSSKKLLLSDSGFYLCAWTRQGPSTDTQYFGPGTRLTVL.

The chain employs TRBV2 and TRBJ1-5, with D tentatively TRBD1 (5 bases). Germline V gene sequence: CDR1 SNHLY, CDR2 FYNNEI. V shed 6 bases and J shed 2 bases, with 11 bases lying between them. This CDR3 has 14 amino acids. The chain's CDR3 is CASRSRVGNQPQHF. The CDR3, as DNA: TGTGCCAGCAGGAGCAGGGTCGGCAATCAGCCCCAGCATTTT.

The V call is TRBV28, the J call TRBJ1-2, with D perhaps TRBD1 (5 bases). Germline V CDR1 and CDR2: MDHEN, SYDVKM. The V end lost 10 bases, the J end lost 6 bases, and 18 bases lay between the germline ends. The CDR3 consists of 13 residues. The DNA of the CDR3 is TGTGCCACCTTGGGGGAGGGTAAAGATGGCTACACCTTC. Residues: CATLGEGKDGYTF.